This T cell receptor (beta chain) was profiled in a study of HIV-infected patients and healthy controls. Reverse transcription used about 510 ng RNA and constant-region primers for alpha and beta. Alpha and beta chain libraries were made separately by chain-specific third strand synthesis with multiplexing indices. All rearrangements within a chain used one primer pair; cDNA molecules carried barcodes. MiXCR, applied by TCRdb to the 5' RACE reads, yields one record per CDR3 protein. The sample consists of about 16,000 distinct CDR3 sequences, 9.4% of them appearing once. The junction had 11 bases not matched to a gene; V was cut back by 3 bases and J by 9 bases. CDR3 length equals 14 residues. Germline V lookup: CDR1 DFQATT, CDR2 SNEGSKA (reference sequence). All unsorted peripheral T cells were captured because whole blood was used without fractionation.

The genes are TRBV20-1 and TRBJ2-3; 8 positions match TRBD2. Sequencing was performed on blood. This TCR derives from an adult in good health. CDR3 DNA sequence: TGCAGTGCTAGCCCCCTTGTACCGGGAGGGACGCAGTATTTT. Encoded protein: CSASPLVPGGTQYF.